A single sample is the source of the 18 T cell receptor beta chains below, sequenced in a study of cytomegalovirus exposure and HLA in healthy donors. PCR employed 60 Vbeta and 13 Jbeta primers. Clones were sequenced by immunoSEQ multiplex PCR, and TCRdb holds only the in-frame ones, with some missing. The sample shows just over 200,000 clones, 70% of them seen only once. The material sequenced was PBMCs. The receptors here all came from a man aged 40-55 years in good health and CMV-seropositive.

This chain uses TRBV4-3 with TRBJ2-3, with 8 bases identical to TRBD2. The CDR3 is 16 residues long. Trimming cost V 3 bases and J 2 bases; bases outside gene matches: 7. Germline lookup yields CDR1 LGHNA and CDR2 YSLEER. The chain's CDR3 is CASSHATSGLTDTQYF. CDR3 nucleotides: TGCGCCAGCAGCCACGCCACTAGCGGCCTCACAGATACGCAGTATTTT.

The CDR3 reads CASREGASSYEQYF. The DNA of the CDR3 is TGTGCCAGCCGGGAGGGGGCCAGCTCCTACGAGCAGTACTTC. The chain combines TRBV28 with TRBJ2-7, with D tentatively TRBD2 (8 bases). The CDR3 spans 14 residues. V was trimmed by 8 bases and J by 0 bases, leaving 14 bases between them. The germline CDR1 and CDR2 sequences are MDHEN and SYDVKM. Full variable domain (rest looked up from reference TRBV28 and TRBJ2-7): DVKVTQSSRYLVKRTGEKVFLECVQDMDHENMFWYRQDPGLGLRLIYFSYDVKMKEKGDIPEGYSVSREKKERFSLILESASTNQTSMYLCASREGASSYEQYFGPGTRLTVT.

Turning to this clone: The same CDR3 can be traced to other DNA sequences in this sample. The rearrangement joins TRBV27 to TRBJ2-7, with D perhaps matching TRBD1 (5 bases). Germline V CDR1 and CDR2: MNHEY, SMNVEV (reference sequence). V gave up 5 bases and J gave up 3 bases, with 11 bases separating them. This CDR3 is 13 amino acids long. The CDR3 is CASSSTGYYEQYF. The CDR3 bases are TGTGCCAGCAGTAGTACAGGTTACTACGAGCAGTACTTC.

V and J are TRBV10-3 and TRBJ1-1; perhaps TRBD1 as D (6 bases). Germline V gene data show CDR1 as ENHRY and CDR2 as SYGVKD. Trimming pared 6 bases from V and 11 bases from J, leaving 19 bases between. The CDR3 contains 13 residues. In nucleotides, the CDR3 is TGTGCCATCAGAGCCGTACAGGGAACAGGGGCTTTCTTT. The encoded protein is CAIRAVQGTGAFF.

The chain recombines TRBV5-4 with TRBJ2-5; 10 bases are shared with TRBD2. V lost 10 bases and J lost 3; bases outside the gene matches: 9. Germline V gives CDR1 SGHNT, CDR2 YYREEE (reference sequence). This CDR3 region has 14 residues. The CDR3 DNA reads as TGTGCCGGGCAGCGGGGGGGCCTCGAAGAGACCCAGTACTTC. It codes for CAGQRGGLEETQYF.

This clone has a handful of counts. The chain recombines TRBV25-1 with TRBJ1-4; D not resolved. Trimming left V 1 base short and J 5 bases short, with 8 bases between. The V gene's germline CDR1 is MGHDK and CDR2 SYGVNS. The CDR3 is 14 residues long. CDR3 sequence: CASSESTANEKLFF. CDR3 nucleotide sequence: TGTGCCAGCAGTGAATCAACAGCAAATGAAAAACTGTTTTTT. Full variable domain (rest looked up from reference TRBV25-1 and TRBJ1-4): EADIYQTPRYLVIGTGKKITLECSQTMGHDKMYWYQQDPGMELHLIHYSYGVNSTEKGDLSSESTVSRIRTEHFPLTLESARPSHTSQYLCASSESTANEKLFFGSGTQLSVL.

J is TRBJ1-2 and V is TRBV19; 8 bases match TRBD1. Germline V gene data show CDR1 as LNHDA and CDR2 as SQIVND (reference sequence). The junction had 6 bases not matched to a gene; V was cut back by 8 bases and J by 4 bases. The CDR3 is 13 amino acids. The CDR3 DNA sequence: TGTGCCAGTTCGGACAGGGCGGCCTATGGCTACACCTTC. The encoded protein is CASSDRAAYGYTF.

The chain uses TRBV7-2 and TRBJ2-5, with D possibly matching TRBD1 (5 bases). V gave up 3 bases and J gave up 5 bases, with 7 bases separating them. Germline loops: CDR1 SGHTA, CDR2 FQGNSA. This CDR3 comprises 12 residues. The CDR3 coding sequence is TGTGCCAGCAGCTTGAAGGGGGAGACCCAGTACTTC. Encoded protein: CASSLKGETQYF.

The rearrangement links TRBV11-3 to TRBJ2-3; 7 bases line up with TRBD2. Germline CDR1 and CDR2: SGHNT and YENEEA. This CDR3 comprises 15 residues. V trimming: 1 base; J trimming: 2 bases; junction bases outside the gene matches: 3. The CDR3, as DNA: TGTGCCAGCAGCTTAGGGACTAGGGTCACAGATACGCAGTATTTT. It encodes CASSLGTRVTDTQYF.

The chain links TRBV15 to TRBJ2-2, with 8 positions matching TRBD1. Germline trimming cut 0 bases from V and 6 bases from J; bases unmatched to any gene: 9. There are 17 residues in the CDR3. CDR1 and CDR2 from the germline V gene are LNHNV and YYDKDF (reference sequence). CDR3 DNA: TGTGCCACCAGCAGAGACCGGGGGCAGGGGGCGGCCGGGGAGCTGTTTTTT. Residues: CATSRDRGQGAAGELFF.

The chain uses TRBV28 and TRBJ1-5; D ambiguous. The CDR3 covers 12 residues. Germline V gives CDR1 MDHEN, CDR2 SYDVKM. With 6 bases removed from V and 3 bases from J, the gap between germline ends came to 6 bases. Written as DNA, the CDR3 is TGTGCCAGCAGGGCTCCCAATCAGCCCCAGCATTTT. It yields the protein CASRAPNQPQHF.

The chain joins TRBV6-1 to TRBJ2-3, with TRBD2 matching over 7 bases. The CDR3 spans 14 residues. V was pared by 7 bases and J by 2 bases, with 6 bases of the junction left unmatched. CDR1 is MNHNS, CDR2 SASEGT, per germline. CDR3 coding DNA: TGTGCCAGCACTGAGCGGGGAGTCACAGATACGCAGTATTTT. This gives the protein CASTERGVTDTQYF.

The V and J genes are TRBV7-2 and TRBJ2-5; 9 bases fit TRBD2. Germline V gene data show CDR1 as SGHTA and CDR2 as FQGNSA. The trim removed 5 bases at V and 8 bases at J, leaving 12 bases unmatched. The CDR3 has 15 residues. The CDR3 spells CASSPRATSGQTQYF. CDR3 nucleotide sequence: TGTGCCAGCAGCCCAAGGGCGACTAGCGGCCAAACCCAGTACTTC.

This chain connects TRBV25-1 to TRBJ1-4, with D perhaps matching TRBD1 (5 bases). V lost 4 bases and J 13 bases, leaving 13 bases between the germline ends. The V gene's germline CDR1 is MGHDK and CDR2 SYGVNS. The CDR3 is made up of 12 amino acids. The CDR3 nucleotides read TGTGCCAGCAGTGGGGAGGGGATAAGACTGTTTTTT. Translated: CASSGEGIRLFF.

This clone was recorded a few times. The chain links TRBV6-5 to TRBJ2-4, with D possibly being TRBD1 (6 bases). There are 12 residues in the CDR3. CDR1 MNHEY and CDR2 SVGAGI come from the germline V gene. V lost 9 bases to trimming and J lost 8 bases, with 14 bases between them. The CDR3 coding sequence is TGTGCCAGTACGACGGACAGTTACATTCAGTACTTC. This translates into CASTTDSYIQYF.

The genes are TRBV7-9 and TRBJ2-2, with a possible D match to TRBD1 (6 bases). CDR1 is SEHNR and CDR2 is FQNEAQ in the germline V gene (reference sequence). This CDR3 comprises 17 residues. V was trimmed by 1 base and J by 1 base, leaving 13 bases between them. CDR3: CASSLGSRGRNTGELFF. The CDR3 bases are TGTGCCAGCAGCTTAGGGTCCAGGGGCCGGAACACCGGGGAGCTGTTTTTT. The variable domain in full, with the rest retrieved from reference TRBV7-9 and TRBJ2-2, is DTGVSQNPRHKITKRGQNVTFRCDPISEHNRLYWYRQTLGQGPEFLTYFQNEAQLEKSRLLSDRFSAERPKGSFSTLEIQRTEQGDSAMYLCASSLGSRGRNTGELFFGEGSRLTVL.

This rearrangement joins TRBV11-2 to TRBJ1-4, with D unresolved. Deletions cut 5 bases from V and 8 bases from J, with 6 bases between. This CDR3 region has 11 residues. Germline CDR1 is SGHAT and CDR2 is FQNNGV. CDR3 coding DNA: TGTGCCAGCAGCGACAACGAAAAACTGTTTTTT. Translated: CASSDNEKLFF.

This clone was seen a few times. The chain recombines TRBV7-9 with TRBJ1-1, with D hard to call. Germline CDR1 reads SEHNR; CDR2 reads FQNEAQ (reference sequence). The CDR3 is 13 amino acids. Between the trimmed V and J ends, which lost 3 bases and 2 bases, there was a span of 7 bases. CDR3 DNA: TGTGCCAGCAGCTTGGCATTAAACACTGAAGCTTTCTTT. Its translation: CASSLALNTEAFF.